The 2 T cell receptor beta chains given below trace back to one sample, sequenced in a study of CD8 T cells in ankylosing spondylitis. Study-wide findings and caveats: Blood of patients with ankylosing spondylitis appeared to be characterized by a TCR beta motif of roughly eight highly homologous variants.

Their antigen targets remain unknown. MiXCR, applied by TCRdb to the 5' RACE reads, yields one record per CDR3 protein. The top ten hold around 0.51% of the sample, which has hundreds of thousands of distinct CDR3 sequences, about 10% seen once. The sample comprised blood, either unsorted or a sorted T cell fraction (not recorded which). These receptors were obtained from a male donor with ankylosing spondylitis.

The V and J genes are TRBV12-3 or TRBV12-4 and TRBJ2-7; D not resolved. V was trimmed by 8 bases and J by 0 bases, leaving 17 bases between them. This CDR3 contains 15 residues. The CDR3 loop is CASENGRGPSYEQYF. The CDR3 coding sequence is TGTGCCAGCGAAAATGGGCGCGGACCCTCCTACGAGCAGTACTTC.

V usage is TRBV19 and J usage is TRBJ1-5; D remains ambiguous. CDR1 and CDR2 (germline): LNHDA, SQIVND (reference sequence). V lost 5 bases to trimming and J lost 0 bases, with 17 bases between them. The CDR3 is 17 residues long. The CDR3 region is CASSPKNSGYSNQPQHF. In nucleotides, the CDR3 is TGTGCCAGTAGTCCGAAAAACTCAGGCTATAGCAATCAGCCCCAGCATTTT.